A selection of T cell receptor beta chains follows, all from one sample in a study of blood T cell repertoires in COVID-19. TCRdb's table, derived via immunoSEQ multiplex PCR, lists solely in-frame clones and lacks some. The profile shows some 410,000 clones, approximately 90% of them singletons. Sequencing was performed on PBMCs or T cells enriched from blood (not recorded which). The receptors were sampled from a woman between 25 and 40 years old with acute COVID-19. The conserved cysteine and the conserved F or W are not part of the CDR3 here. Each record gives: V gene, CDR3 protein.

v_gene: TRBV5-1; CDR3aa: ASQRDTSYEQY
v_gene: TRBV6-5; CDR3aa: ASRDREGPGNTIY
v_gene: TRBV7-9; CDR3aa: ASSLVKGAEAF
v_gene: TRBV28; CDR3aa: ASRRGGTGELF
v_gene: TRBV9; CDR3aa: ASSVGDRVSYEQY
v_gene: TRBV7-2; CDR3aa: ASSLEGDPNTGELF
v_gene: TRBV15; CDR3aa: ATSRDPRAEWRETQY
v_gene: TRBV9; CDR3aa: ASSVGQGLTYEQY
v_gene: TRBV13; CDR3aa: ASSPRTAQETQY
v_gene: TRBV6-5; CDR3aa: ASSLDRGGTEAF
v_gene: TRBV5-1; CDR3aa: ASTPGPSGNTIY
v_gene: TRBV19; CDR3aa: ASSPGRGNTEAF
v_gene: TRBV4-3; CDR3aa: ASSPGGRQGDEKLF
v_gene: TRBV2; CDR3aa: ASSAGGQGTSNQPQH
v_gene: TRBV19; CDR3aa: ASSLGRGKYNEQF
v_gene: TRBV12-3/TRBV12-4; CDR3aa: ASSLAPNYGYT
v_gene: TRBV3-1/TRBV3-2; CDR3aa: ASSQASHGGGPYEQY
v_gene: TRBV7-2; CDR3aa: ASRSRGGPPSGELF
v_gene: TRBV9; CDR3aa: ASSVGTSGGAYTDTQY
v_gene: TRBV12-3/TRBV12-4; CDR3aa: ASSRGFEDEQF
v_gene: TRBV7-6; CDR3aa: ASSTGTSGSGNTIY
v_gene: TRBV19; CDR3aa: ASSIGQTNSPLH
v_gene: TRBV6-1; CDR3aa: ASSEAGSLLYGYT
v_gene: TRBV5-6; CDR3aa: ASSLLLGQGQGDAF